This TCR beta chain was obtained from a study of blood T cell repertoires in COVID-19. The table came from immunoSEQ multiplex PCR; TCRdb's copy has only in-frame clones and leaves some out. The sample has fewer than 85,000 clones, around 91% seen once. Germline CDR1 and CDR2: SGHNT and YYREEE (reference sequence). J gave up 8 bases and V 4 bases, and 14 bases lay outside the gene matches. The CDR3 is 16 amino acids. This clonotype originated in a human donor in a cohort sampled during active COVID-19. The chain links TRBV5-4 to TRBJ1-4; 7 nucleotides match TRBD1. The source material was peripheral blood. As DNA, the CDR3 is TGTGCCAGCAGCCTAGCTAACCCGGGACAGCGGGAAAAACTGTTTTTT. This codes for CASSLANPGQREKLFF.